This entry is about one TCR beta chain. Other DNA sequences in the same sample also yield this CDR3. The entry originates in a study of preoperative IRX-2 immunotherapy in early breast cancer. Profiling relied on immunoSEQ multiplex PCR, and the TCRdb table lists in-frame clones only, not all of them. The sample lists 95,000 to 100,000 clones, 75% to 90% occurring once. Treatment meaning: preoperative locoregional IRX-2 cytokine immunotherapy. Preoperative locoregional IRX-2 cytokine immunotherapy was tested in the phase Ib source study. Germline V gene lookup returns CDR1 SGHRS and CDR2 YFSETQ. The CDR3 is 14 residues long. The V and J ends lost 0 bases and 6 bases respectively, with 9 bases between them.

The sample in question was tumor tissue, obtained after IRX-2 immunotherapy. The chain has TRBV5-1 and TRBJ1-4, with D perhaps TRBD1 (6 bases). The TCR was taken from a human donor with breast cancer. The CDR3 coding sequence is TGCGCCAGCAGCTTGGAACAGGGAGATGAAAAACTGTTTTTT. Translation gives CASSLEQGDEKLFF.